This TCR beta chain is from a study of molecular identifiers for immune sequencing clone quantification. CDR3 length: 13 amino acids. The V end lost 5 bases, the J end lost 2 bases, and 13 bases lay between the germline ends. CDR1 is SQVTM and CDR2 is ANQGSEA in the germline V gene. Libraries of bulk TCR were made by previously described methods (with listed TCR primers). TCRdb processed the PCR reads anew with MiXCR; each CDR3 protein has one entry. The sample includes around 480,000 distinct CDR3 sequences, 20% to 25% of them seen just once. This clonotype was detected many times. The sequence was obtained from a human donor in good health. Some libraries in this study had Jurkat cell RNA spiked in. The sample consisted of naive CD8+ T cells from blood, with Jurkat cell RNA spiked in. Sample subset: FACS-sorted CD8+CD4-CCR7+CD45RA+ naive T cells. The chain joins TRBV29-1 to TRBJ2-7, with D possibly being TRBD2 (5 bases). CDR3 amino acids: CSVRYEGPYEQYF. The CDR3 coding sequence is TGCAGCGTTCGGTACGAGGGCCCCTACGAGCAGTACTTC.